This passage covers 9 T cell receptor beta chains from one sample sequenced in a study of blood T cell repertoires in COVID-19. Data came from immunoSEQ multiplex PCR; TCRdb stores just in-frame clones and leaves some out. The repertoire holds approximately 330,000 clones, with around 86% as singletons. Sequenced: PBMCs or T cells enriched from blood (not recorded which). The receptors stem from a woman aged 40 to 50 with acute COVID-19.

The chain links TRBV9 to TRBJ1-3; 8 bases fit TRBD1. Trimming cost V 0 bases and J 2 bases; bases outside gene matches: 4. Germline V gene lookup returns CDR1 SGDLS and CDR2 YYNGEE. CDR3 length: 16 amino acids. CDR3 amino acids: CASSVDWDRTGNTIYF. CDR3 nucleotides: TGTGCCAGCAGCGTAGATTGGGACAGGACTGGAAACACCATATATTTT. Full variable domain (missing parts from reference TRBV9 and TRBJ1-3): DSGVTQTPKHLITATGQRVTLRCSPRSGDLSVYWYQQSLDQGLQFLIQYYNGEERAKGNILERFSAQQFPDLHSELNLSSLELGDSALYFCASSVDWDRTGNTIYFGEGSWLTVV.

J is TRBJ1-1 and V is TRBV20-1; TRBD1 might be the D (5 bases). Trimming left V 5 bases short and J 7 bases short, with 11 bases between. Germline loops: CDR1 DFQATT, CDR2 SNEGSKA (reference sequence). This CDR3 comprises 11 residues. CDR3 residues: CSAGDYDEAFF. CDR3 coding DNA: TGCAGTGCTGGGGACTATGATGAAGCTTTCTTT.

The rearrangement uses TRBV9 and TRBJ2-7; D may be TRBD1 (5 bases). Trimming cost V 0 bases and J 1 base, with 8 bases left between them. From germline, CDR1 is SGDLS and CDR2 YYNGEE. The CDR3 length is 14 residues. CDR3 region: CASSVVDSSYEQYF. DNA for the CDR3: TGTGCCAGCAGCGTAGTTGACAGTTCCTACGAGCAGTACTTC.

This clone was counted a few times. The chain is built from TRBV7-9 and TRBJ2-7; D might be TRBD2 (7 bases). CDR3 length: 16 amino acids. The V gene lost 7 bases and the J gene lost 5 bases, with 24 bases spanning the gap. Per the germline V gene, CDR1 is SEHNR and CDR2 is FQNEAQ (reference sequence). The CDR3 nucleotides are TGTGCCAGCACCCTAGCCCGCCCCAGGGGAGGGAACGAGCAGTACTTC. The encoded protein is CASTLARPRGGNEQYF. Variable domain in full (rest from reference TRBV7-9 and TRBJ2-7): DTGVSQNPRHKITKRGQNVTFRCDPISEHNRLYWYRQTLGQGPEFLTYFQNEAQLEKSRLLSDRFSAERPKGSFSTLEIQRTEQGDSAMYLCASTLARPRGGNEQYFGPGTRLTVT.

This chain connects TRBV10-3 to TRBJ1-1; 7 nucleotides align to TRBD1. Germline trimming cut 7 bases from V and 1 base from J; bases unmatched to any gene: 6. There are 14 residues in the CDR3. Germline assignment: CDR1 ENHRY and CDR2 SYGVKD. The DNA for the CDR3 is TGTGCCATCACTCAGACAGGGAAGAACACTGAAGCTTTCTTT. Encoded protein: CAITQTGKNTEAFF.

The genes are TRBV4-1 and TRBJ1-5; a weak D match, TRBD1 (6 bases). Germline loops: CDR1 MGHRA, CDR2 YSYEKL. This CDR3 comprises 15 residues. Trimming removed 2 bases from V and 0 bases from J, with 8 bases in between. This CDR3 reads CASSQTGLSNQPQHF. CDR3 coding DNA: TGCGCCAGCAGCCAAACAGGGCTTAGCAATCAGCCCCAGCATTTT.

The J gene is TRBJ1-6, the V gene TRBV7-3; D not certain. The CDR3 consists of 17 residues. CDR1 SGHTA and CDR2 FQGTGA come from the germline V gene. V dropped 7 bases and J dropped 6 bases, with 22 bases sitting between them. CDR3 protein: CASILREYQPSNSPLHF. In DNA form, the CDR3 reads TGTGCCAGCATCCTTCGAGAGTACCAACCCTCTAATTCACCCCTCCACTTT.

The chain recombines TRBV28 with TRBJ1-3; D not certain. The germline CDR1 and CDR2 sequences are MDHEN and SYDVKM. This CDR3 has 15 residues. Trimming removed 6 bases at V and 0 bases at J, with 12 bases between. CDR3 region: CASRPPGYSGNTIYF. The CDR3 DNA is TGTGCCAGCAGGCCCCCGGGGTACTCTGGAAACACCATATATTTT.

The chain joins TRBV5-1 to TRBJ2-5, with a weak D call TRBD1 (5 bases). The CDR3 is 16 amino acids. Deletions cut 2 bases from V and 8 bases from J, with 22 bases between. CDR1 is SGHRS, CDR2 YFSETQ, per germline. The CDR3 reads CASSLEAGMGQFTQYF. Written as DNA, the CDR3 is TGCGCCAGCAGCTTAGAGGCAGGGATGGGCCAATTTACCCAGTACTTC.